The 25 T cell receptor beta chains in this list originate from one sample, sequenced in a study of blood T cell repertoires in COVID-19. This table comes from immunoSEQ multiplex PCR, and its TCRdb copy is limited to in-frame clones, with some not included. Of 110,000 or so clones listed, 80% to 90% were seen once; the top ten hold 28%. Sequencing was carried out using peripheral blood. The receptors were gathered from a man aged 65-85 years with active or convalescent COVID-19.

The chain recombines TRBV7-9 with TRBJ1-2; TRBD1 aligns across 11 bases. Germline V lookup: CDR1 SEHNR, CDR2 FQNEAQ (reference sequence). This CDR3 region has 15 residues. With V trimmed by 5 bases and J by 5 bases, 7 bases remained unmatched. CDR3 amino acids: CASSTRTGGAYGYTF. CDR3 in DNA: TGTGCCAGCAGCACGCGGACAGGGGGCGCATATGGCTACACCTTC.

This chain joins TRBV19 and TRBJ1-5; 7 bases are shared with TRBD1. Germline trimming cut 5 bases from V and 0 bases from J; bases unmatched to any gene: 4. The CDR3 has 15 amino acids. Germline-derived CDR1 and CDR2 are LNHDA and SQIVND (reference sequence). CDR3 DNA: TGTGCCAGTAGTCGGGACAGATATAGCAATCAGCCCCAGCATTTT. Amino acids: CASSRDRYSNQPQHF.

J is TRBJ1-1 and V is TRBV19; TRBD1 matches at 8 bases. Germline lookup yields CDR1 LNHDA and CDR2 SQIVND (reference sequence). Unmatched junction bases numbered 5, after V lost 5 bases and J lost 6 bases. The CDR3 sequence is 13 residues long. The CDR3 is CASSGRGPAEAFF. The CDR3 DNA sequence: TGTGCCAGTAGTGGCAGGGGGCCGGCTGAAGCTTTCTTT. Together with reference TRBV19 and TRBJ1-1, the CDR3 gives the full variable domain: DGGITQSPKYLFRKEGQNVTLSCEQNLNHDAMYWYRQDPGQGLRLIYYSQIVNDFQKGDIAEGYSVSREKKESFPLTVTSAQKNPTAFYLCASSGRGPAEAFFGQGTRLTVV.

The chain is built from TRBV6-2 or TRBV6-3 and TRBJ1-4; 8 positions match TRBD1. The germline V gene encodes CDR1 MNHEY and CDR2 SVGEGT. This CDR3 comprises 19 residues. Germline trimming cut 3 bases from V and 0 bases from J; bases unmatched to any gene: 12. DNA of the CDR3: TGTGCCAGCAGTTATACGTACTTGGGACAGGTCACAACTAATGAAAAACTGTTTTTT. Its protein product is CASSYTYLGQVTTNEKLFF.

The chain carries TRBV10-2 and TRBJ2-2, with D possibly TRBD1 on 6 matching bases. The V gene lost 8 bases and the J gene lost 4 bases, with 17 bases spanning the gap. The CDR3 spans 15 residues. From germline, CDR1 is WSHSY and CDR2 SAAADI. This CDR3 reads CASLIGGKGTGELFF. The CDR3 nucleotides read TGCGCCAGCCTAATAGGGGGAAAAGGCACCGGGGAGCTGTTTTTT.

This chain uses TRBV27 with TRBJ1-5; D gene ambiguous. This CDR3 has 14 amino acids. V was trimmed by 2 bases and J by 6 bases, leaving 11 bases between them. The germline gives CDR1 MNHEY, CDR2 SMNVEV (reference sequence). CDR3 amino acids: CASSLKGVGQPQHF. The CDR3 DNA is TGTGCCAGCAGTTTAAAGGGAGTGGGTCAGCCCCAGCATTTT.

Only a few counts were recorded for this clone. The V call is TRBV7-9, the J call TRBJ2-7; 8 bases line up with TRBD2. The CDR3 spans 15 residues. Looked up from germline, CDR1 is SEHNR and CDR2 is FQNEAQ (reference sequence). The junction had 5 bases not matched to a gene; V was cut back by 1 base and J by 3 bases. The CDR3 spells CASSLELAGNYEQYF. In nucleotides, the CDR3 is TGTGCCAGCAGCTTAGAGTTAGCGGGAAACTACGAGCAGTACTTC.

The chain joins TRBV4-1 to TRBJ2-2; D remains unclear. Germline loops: CDR1 MGHRA, CDR2 YSYEKL. This CDR3 region has 13 residues. The V end lost 4 bases, the J end lost 7 bases, and 10 bases lay between the germline ends. CDR3: CASSLLEVGELFF. DNA of the CDR3: TGCGCCAGCAGCCTCCTCGAGGTCGGGGAGCTGTTTTTT.

The chain has TRBV28 and TRBJ1-6, with D perhaps matching TRBD1 (6 bases). Between the trimmed V and J ends, which lost 4 bases and 7 bases, there was a span of 17 bases. This CDR3 is built from 16 residues. CDR1 is MDHEN and CDR2 is SYDVKM in the germline V gene. The DNA for the CDR3 is TGTGCCAGCAGTTATGGGGGGGCAGGGACGAATTCACCCCTCCACTTT. Its protein product is CASSYGGAGTNSPLHF.

The V call is TRBV7-2, the J call TRBJ2-1, with a tentative D call TRBD2 (6 bases). This CDR3 is built from 12 residues. The germline V and J ends were trimmed by 3 bases and 11 bases, with 11 bases remaining between them. CDR1 and CDR2 from the germline V gene are SGHTA and FQGNSA. CDR3 DNA sequence: TGTGCCAGCAGCTTCTACGGAGGGAAGCAGTTCTTC. Protein sequence: CASSFYGGKQFF.

The gene calls are TRBV10-3 and TRBJ2-3; TRBD2 matches 10 bases. The CDR3 has 17 amino acids. Germline V gene lookup returns CDR1 ENHRY and CDR2 SYGVKD. The ends lost 3 bases at V and 1 base at J; junction bases unmatched: 7. CDR3 sequence reads: CAISDIYGTSGTDTQYF. DNA for the CDR3: TGTGCCATCAGTGATATCTACGGGACTAGCGGCACAGATACGCAGTATTTT.

The J gene is TRBJ1-1, the V gene TRBV4-1; 9 positions agree with TRBD1. The CDR3 spans 13 residues. Looked up from germline, CDR1 is MGHRA and CDR2 is YSYEKL. Trimming removed 4 bases from V and 8 bases from J; junction bases left unmatched: 5. CDR3 coding DNA: TGCGCCAGCAGCCCCTGGGACAGGGACGAAGCTTTCTTT. Its translation: CASSPWDRDEAFF.

This sequence joins TRBV7-9 and TRBJ2-1; 8 bases are shared with TRBD2. V shed 5 bases and J 9 bases; nucleotides not matched to a gene: 15. Germline lookup yields CDR1 SEHNR and CDR2 FQNEAQ (reference sequence). CDR3 size: 16 residues. CDR3 region: CASSHHGTRSVSEQFF. CDR3 DNA: TGTGCCAGCAGCCATCATGGGACTAGGTCCGTTAGTGAGCAGTTCTTC.

V is TRBV19 and J is TRBJ1-5; 11 bases agree with TRBD1. Trimming at V came to 4 bases and at J to 6 bases, leaving 5 bases not matched to a gene. The CDR3 loop spans 15 amino acids. Germline V gene sequence: CDR1 LNHDA, CDR2 SQIVND (reference sequence). CDR3 sequence reads: CASSSWTGGSQPQHF. In DNA, the CDR3 is TGTGCCAGTAGTAGCTGGACAGGGGGCAGTCAGCCCCAGCATTTT.

The genes are TRBV6-5 and TRBJ1-4; TRBD1 agrees at 10 bases. With V trimmed by 5 bases and J by 7 bases, 4 bases remained unmatched. This CDR3 has 14 amino acids. The germline V gene has CDR1 MNHEY and CDR2 SVGAGI. The CDR3 DNA sequence: TGTGCCAGCAGTATGGACAGGGGGAGTGAAAAACTGTTTTTT. Its translation is CASSMDRGSEKLFF.

The sample holds one count of this clone. The chain recombines TRBV18 with TRBJ2-7, with D possibly being TRBD2 (5 bases). The ends were cut back, 3 bases at V and 2 bases at J, with 14 bases in the middle. The CDR3 totals 15 residues. Germline CDR1 reads KGHSH; CDR2 reads LQKENI. CDR3 sequence: CASSPGSGRTYEQYF. The DNA for the CDR3 is TGTGCCAGCTCACCCGGCAGCGGCAGGACCTACGAGCAGTACTTC. The whole variable domain, remainder taken from reference TRBV18 and TRBJ2-7, is NAGVMQNPRHLVRRRGQEARLRCSPMKGHSHVYWYRQLPEEGLKFMVYLQKENIIDESGMPKERFSAEFPKEGPSILRIQQVVRGDSAAYFCASSPGSGRTYEQYFGPGTRLTVT.

The genes are TRBV7-2 and TRBJ1-6, with TRBD1 matching over 8 bases. The junction had 9 bases not matched to a gene; V was cut back by 5 bases and J by 9 bases. The CDR3 has 15 residues. Germline V CDR1 and CDR2: SGHTA, FQGNSA. The CDR3 DNA follows: TGTGCCAGCAGCCTAGGACAGGGTTTGGGTTCACCCCTCCACTTT. Translation gives CASSLGQGLGSPLHF. Supplemented by reference TRBV7-2 and TRBJ1-6, the full variable domain reads GAGVSQSPSNKVTEKGKDVELRCDPISGHTALYWYRQSLGQGLEFLIYFQGNSAPDKSGLPSDRFSAERTGGSVSTLTIQRTQQEDSAVYLCASSLGQGLGSPLHFGNGTRLTVT.

The V and J genes are TRBV7-8 and TRBJ1-6, with TRBD1 matching over 9 bases. The CDR3 contains 22 residues. Germline CDR1 is SGHVS and CDR2 is FQNEAQ. J gave up 1 base and V 4 bases, and 20 bases lay outside the gene matches. In DNA, the CDR3 is TGTGCCAGCAGCTCACTCCAAATCCGGGACAGGGTTTTTGGTTCCTATAATTCACCCCTCCACTTT. Its translation: CASSSLQIRDRVFGSYNSPLHF.

DNA for the CDR3: TGTGCCAGCAGCCCAGGGACTAGCTATCCCGAGCAGTACTTC. It yields the protein CASSPGTSYPEQYF. The chain has TRBV11-1 and TRBJ2-7, with 9 bases that match TRBD2. CDR3 length: 14 amino acids. Germline values: CDR1 SGHAT, CDR2 FQDESV (reference sequence). The V and J ends lost 5 bases and 6 bases, in that order; junction bases with no gene match: 8.

This chain uses TRBV7-8 with TRBJ2-3, with 9 nucleotides matching TRBD2. J lost 6 bases, V lost 1 base, and 11 bases had no gene match. Germline V lookup: CDR1 SGHVS, CDR2 FQNEAQ. The length of the CDR3 is 17 residues. CDR3 DNA sequence: TGTGCCAGCAGCTTAGGACCGCATAGCGGGAGATCCGATACGCAGTATTTT. It specifies CASSLGPHSGRSDTQYF.

The V gene is TRBV28, the J gene TRBJ2-7, with D possibly matching TRBD2 (5 bases). V dropped 1 base and J dropped 6 bases, with 13 bases sitting between them. There are 14 residues in the CDR3. CDR1 is MDHEN and CDR2 is SYDVKM in the germline V gene. The CDR3 nucleotides read TGTGCCAGCAGTTTATCCCACCTCACTAGCGAGCAGTACTTC. This gives the protein CASSLSHLTSEQYF. Supplemented by reference TRBV28 and TRBJ2-7, the full variable domain reads DVKVTQSSRYLVKRTGEKVFLECVQDMDHENMFWYRQDPGLGLRLIYFSYDVKMKEKGDIPEGYSVSREKKERFSLILESASTNQTSMYLCASSLSHLTSEQYFGPGTRLTVT.

This chain connects TRBV6-6 to TRBJ2-3; tentative D call: TRBD1 (6 bases). Germline assignment: CDR1 MNHNY and CDR2 SVGAGI (reference sequence). V was trimmed by 4 bases and J by 2 bases, leaving 13 bases between them. This CDR3 is 15 amino acids long. The CDR3 loop reads CASSWGTGSTDTQYF. The DNA for the CDR3 is TGTGCCAGCAGTTGGGGAACAGGGTCCACAGATACGCAGTATTTT.

CDR3 sequence (DNA): TGTGCCAGCAGCTTAGGTCTAGCGGGCCTTCGGTACGAGCAGTACTTC. The encoded protein is CASSLGLAGLRYEQYF. V and J are TRBV7-8 and TRBJ2-7; TRBD2 agrees at 8 bases. CDR1 is SGHVS and CDR2 is FQNEAQ in the germline V gene. This CDR3 region has 16 residues. J was trimmed by 4 bases and V by 1 base; bases with no gene match: 9.

The J gene is TRBJ1-2, the V gene TRBV5-1; 7 bases line up with TRBD1. The CDR3 covers 14 residues. Unmatched junction bases numbered 4, after V lost 3 bases and J lost 2 bases. Germline loops: CDR1 SGHRS, CDR2 YFSETQ. In DNA form, the CDR3 reads TGCGCCAGCAGCTCTCCGGACAGGAACTATGGCTACACCTTC. The encoded protein is CASSSPDRNYGYTF.

The CDR3, as DNA: TGTGCCAGCAGTTCCCCGGGACAGACGAACACTGAAGCTTTCTTT. Its translation: CASSSPGQTNTEAFF. The rearrangement joins TRBV6-2 or TRBV6-3 to TRBJ1-1, with 7 nucleotides matching TRBD1. The ends lost 4 bases at V and 1 base at J; junction bases unmatched: 6. The CDR3 is 15 residues long. The V gene's germline CDR1 is MNHEY and CDR2 SVGEGT.